Below are 18 T cell receptor beta chains sequenced from a single sample in a study of T cell responses to AZD1222 COVID-19 vaccine. Repertoires were generated with immunoSEQ multiplex PCR, while TCRdb's copy carries only in-frame clones and drops some. The table includes about 140,000 clones, 70% to 90% detected once. Sequencing used peripheral blood, obtained on day 0 of AZD1222 vaccination. Receptors were obtained from an adult in good health.

This chain links TRBV7-2 with TRBJ2-7, with TRBD2 as a possible D gene (7 bases). This CDR3 has 14 residues. V gave up 5 bases and J gave up 4 bases, with 15 bases separating them. CDR1 is SGHTA, CDR2 FQGNSA, per germline. CDR3 protein: CASSTSGGRYEQYF. DNA for the CDR3: TGTGCCAGCAGCACGTCGGGGGGCCGGTACGAGCAGTACTTC.

The chain combines TRBV5-5 with TRBJ2-7, with D perhaps matching TRBD1 (6 bases). The CDR3 spans 15 residues. Trimming took off 0 bases at V and 4 bases at J, with 14 bases between the two ends. Germline V gene lookup returns CDR1 SGHKS and CDR2 YYEKEE (reference sequence). CDR3 nucleotides: TGTGCCAGCAGCTTGGAGGACAGACTTAGATACGAGCAGTACTTC. This codes for CASSLEDRLRYEQYF.

This chain connects TRBV6-5 to TRBJ1-2; no definite D call. The CDR3 extends over 13 amino acids. V dropped 5 bases and J dropped 0 bases, with 7 bases sitting between them. From germline, CDR1 is MNHEY and CDR2 SVGAGI. This CDR3 reads CASSLLANYGYTF. The CDR3 DNA is TGTGCCAGCAGTCTCCTAGCTAACTATGGCTACACCTTC.

V usage is TRBV28 and J usage is TRBJ2-7, with D perhaps assigned TRBD1 or TRBD2 (5 bases each). V lost 3 bases and J 3 bases, leaving 9 bases between the germline ends. Germline V gene data show CDR1 as MDHEN and CDR2 as SYDVKM. CDR3 length: 13 amino acids. Here the CDR3 DNA reads TGTGCCAGCAGTTTCGGGACGCGCTACGAGCAGTACTTC. Protein: CASSFGTRYEQYF.

The chain uses TRBV5-4 and TRBJ2-1, with D unresolved. The CDR3 runs to 11 residues. CDR1 is SGHNT and CDR2 is YYREEE in the germline V gene (reference sequence). V was pared by 4 bases and J by 4 bases, with 3 bases between. The CDR3 reads CASSQYNEQFF. Here the CDR3 DNA reads TGTGCCAGCAGCCAATACAATGAGCAGTTCTTC. Supplemented by reference TRBV5-4 and TRBJ2-1, the full variable domain reads ETGVTQSPTHLIKTRGQQVTLRCSSQSGHNTVSWYQQALGQGPQFIFQYYREEENGRGNFPPRFSGLQFPNYSSELNVNALELDDSALYLCASSQYNEQFFGPGTRLTVL.

The chain links TRBV7-8 to TRBJ1-1; 10 positions agree with TRBD1. V gave up 4 bases and J gave up 10 bases; unmatched junction bases: 18. Germline lookup yields CDR1 SGHVS and CDR2 FQNEAQ. This CDR3 has 17 residues. The CDR3 reads CASSSTGGLRPAWSAFF. The CDR3 DNA sequence: TGTGCCAGCAGCTCGACAGGGGGCCTAAGGCCCGCTTGGTCAGCTTTCTTT.

This sequence joins TRBV4-2 and TRBJ1-5; the D gene is possibly TRBD1 (5 bases). Germline CDR1 LGHNA, CDR2 YNFKEQ. The length of the CDR3 is 14 residues. Trimming removed 4 bases at V and 7 bases at J, with 14 bases between. This chain's CDR3 is CASSPSGGDQPQHF. The CDR3 region has the DNA TGTGCCAGCAGCCCCTCCGGGGGTGACCAGCCCCAGCATTTT.

The V and J genes are TRBV4-1 and TRBJ2-2; 11 nucleotides line up with TRBD1. Trimming at V came to 3 bases and at J to 4 bases, leaving 1 base not matched to a gene. This CDR3 is 15 amino acids long. Per germline, CDR1 MGHRA and CDR2 YSYEKL. This chain's CDR3 is CASSHGQGATGELFF. For the CDR3, the DNA is TGCGCCAGCAGCCACGGACAGGGGGCCACCGGGGAGCTGTTTTTT.

This clone was seen a handful of times. The chain uses TRBV4-3 and TRBJ2-1, with 10 bases aligning to TRBD1. This CDR3 spans 15 amino acids. The V gene's germline CDR1 is LGHNA and CDR2 YSLEER. V was clipped by 3 bases and J by 7 bases; unmatched bases: 6. This chain's CDR3 is CASSQGDRGLNEQFF. CDR3 in DNA: TGCGCCAGCAGCCAGGGGGACAGGGGTTTAAATGAGCAGTTCTTC.

The genes are TRBV14 and TRBJ2-3; D is undetermined. The length of the CDR3 is 12 residues. Germline V gene data show CDR1 as SGHDN and CDR2 as FVKESK. V shed 3 bases and J shed 2 bases, with 3 bases lying between them. CDR3 nucleotide sequence: TGTGCCAGCAGCCATAACACAGATACGCAGTATTTT. Translating it yields CASSHNTDTQYF.

This chain uses TRBV15 with TRBJ1-4; 8 nucleotides agree with TRBD1. This CDR3 spans 16 amino acids. V lost 3 bases to trimming and J lost 6 bases; unmatched junction nucleotides: 9. In germline, CDR1 is LNHNV, CDR2 YYDKDF (reference sequence). CDR3 bases: TGTGCCACCAGCAGCGCTTTGGACAGGGCCCATGAAAAACTGTTTTTT. This gives the protein CATSSALDRAHEKLFF.

The chain uses TRBV10-3 and TRBJ2-7; D possibly corresponds to TRBD1 (5 bases). V was pared by 7 bases and J by 3 bases, with 13 bases between. CDR1 is ENHRY and CDR2 is SYGVKD in the germline V gene. The CDR3 runs 13 residues. CDR3 bases: TGTGCCATCACCGAGGACGGACACTACGAGCAGTACTTC. It is translated as CAITEDGHYEQYF.

This chain uses TRBV4-3 with TRBJ1-1; weak D call: TRBD1 (5 bases). This CDR3 contains 15 residues. Deletions cut 4 bases from V and 5 bases from J, with 17 bases between. CDR1 and CDR2 (germline): LGHNA, YSLEER. The CDR3, as DNA: TGCGCCAGCAGCCGGGGCATAAGGGGTTGGACTGAAGCTTTCTTT. Translation: CASSRGIRGWTEAFF.

This clone was recorded only once. The genes are TRBV27 and TRBJ2-7; D might be TRBD2 (6 bases). The CDR3 is made up of 14 amino acids. Trimming removed 5 bases at V and 1 base at J, with 12 bases between. Germline CDR1 MNHEY, CDR2 SMNVEV (reference sequence). CDR3 bases: TGTGCCAGCAGTGTCAGACTAGGTTCCTACGAGCAGTACTTC. Translating gives CASSVRLGSYEQYF.

The chain links TRBV28 to TRBJ1-4, with D perhaps TRBD1 (5 bases). Trimming took off 5 bases at V and 1 base at J, with 11 bases between the two ends. Germline CDR1 MDHEN, CDR2 SYDVKM. The CDR3 totals 15 residues. CDR3 DNA: TGTGCCAGCAGTCACGACAGAAGAACTAATGAAAAACTGTTTTTT. As protein: CASSHDRRTNEKLFF.

This clone was counted a single time. This sequence joins TRBV7-2 and TRBJ1-4; a possible D gene is TRBD1 (6 bases). V lost 2 bases, J lost 6 bases, and 10 bases lay in between. The germline V gene encodes CDR1 SGHTA and CDR2 FQGNSA. The CDR3 consists of 14 residues. The CDR3 nucleotides read TGTGCCAGCAGCTTAACAGGGTTACATGAAAAACTGTTTTTT. Residues: CASSLTGLHEKLFF.

The V gene is TRBV6-5, the J gene TRBJ2-7; tentatively, D is TRBD1 or TRBD2 (5 bases each). Trimming took 0 bases from V and 2 from J, leaving 14 bases between them. The length of the CDR3 is 16 residues. Germline V CDR1 and CDR2: MNHEY, SVGAGI. DNA for the CDR3: TGTGCCAGCAGTTACTCGGGGACCCGAGCCCCCTACGAGCAGTACTTC. This gives the protein CASSYSGTRAPYEQYF.

The chain couples TRBV6-5 to TRBJ2-7; 8 nucleotides align to TRBD1. Germline CDR1 and CDR2: MNHEY and SVGAGI. The CDR3 covers 16 residues. Trimming cost V 0 bases and J 4 bases; bases outside gene matches: 8. The CDR3: CASSYSWAGGKYEQYF. CDR3 coding DNA: TGTGCCAGCAGTTACTCGTGGGCAGGGGGCAAGTACGAGCAGTACTTC.